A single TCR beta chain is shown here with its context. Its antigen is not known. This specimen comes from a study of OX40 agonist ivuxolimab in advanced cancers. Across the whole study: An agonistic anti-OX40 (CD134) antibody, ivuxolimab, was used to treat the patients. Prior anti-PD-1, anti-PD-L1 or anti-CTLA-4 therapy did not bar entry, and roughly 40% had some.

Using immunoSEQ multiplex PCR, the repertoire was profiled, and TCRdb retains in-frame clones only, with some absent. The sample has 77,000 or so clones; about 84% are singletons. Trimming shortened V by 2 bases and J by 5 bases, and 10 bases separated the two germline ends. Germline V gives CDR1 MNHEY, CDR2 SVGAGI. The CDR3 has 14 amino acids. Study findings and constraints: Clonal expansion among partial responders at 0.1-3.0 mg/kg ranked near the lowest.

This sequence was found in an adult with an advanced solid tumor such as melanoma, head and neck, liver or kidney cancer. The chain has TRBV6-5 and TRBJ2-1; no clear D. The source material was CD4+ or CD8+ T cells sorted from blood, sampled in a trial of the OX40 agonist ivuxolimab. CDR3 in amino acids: CASSYLVGNNEQFF. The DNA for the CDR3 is TGTGCCAGCAGTTACCTGGTAGGGAACAATGAGCAGTTCTTC.